One and the same sample provided the 22 T cell receptor beta chains below, sequenced in a study of T cell responses to AZD1222 COVID-19 vaccine. The table came from immunoSEQ multiplex PCR; TCRdb's copy has only in-frame clones and leaves some out. The data contain more than 95,000 clones, 89% of them singletons. This sample comprised peripheral blood, obtained 28 days after the second AZD1222 dose. The receptors shown here come from an adult who received the AZD1222 COVID-19 vaccine.

The chain carries TRBV6-7 and TRBJ1-6; a weak D match, TRBD1 (5 bases). TRBV6-7 has ORF status, its function being uncertain. Trimming stripped 5 bases from V and 8 bases from J, with 19 bases between. This CDR3 spans 16 amino acids. CDR3: CASSVWQGDIDSPLHF. The CDR3 coding sequence is TGTGCCAGCAGTGTTTGGCAGGGTGACATTGATTCACCCCTCCACTTT.

The chain carries TRBV6-6 and TRBJ2-1; D is unresolved. The CDR3 spans 14 residues. Germline values: CDR1 MNHNY, CDR2 SVGAGI (reference sequence). Trimming removed 2 bases from V and 4 bases from J, with 9 bases in between. The CDR3 is CASSYLVAYNEQFF. In DNA form, the CDR3 reads TGTGCCAGCAGTTACCTTGTGGCTTACAATGAGCAGTTCTTC.

This rearrangement joins TRBV28 to TRBJ2-7; 7 bases fit TRBD2. The CDR3 has 16 amino acids. Germline V gives CDR1 MDHEN, CDR2 SYDVKM. The junction had 8 bases not matched to a gene; V was cut back by 1 base and J by 2 bases. CDR3 sequence reads: CASSLSLADLTYEQYF. CDR3 bases: TGTGCCAGCAGTTTATCGCTAGCGGACCTGACCTACGAGCAGTACTTC.

This rearrangement joins TRBV7-9 to TRBJ1-5; D not resolved. Trimming pared 3 bases from V and 5 bases from J, leaving 5 bases between. CDR1 is SEHNR and CDR2 is FQNEAQ in the germline V gene (reference sequence). This CDR3 is built from 12 residues. This CDR3 is CASSFEHQPQHF. The DNA for the CDR3 is TGTGCCAGCAGCTTTGAGCATCAGCCCCAGCATTTT.

This chain connects TRBV9 to TRBJ2-1; 8 nucleotides align to TRBD2. The germline CDR1 and CDR2 sequences are SGDLS and YYNGEE. This CDR3 spans 18 amino acids. V gave up 3 bases and J gave up 4 bases; unmatched junction bases: 15. The CDR3 region has the DNA TGTGCCAGCAGCGCCCCCGGGGGCCTAGCGGGCCCTTACAATGAGCAGTTCTTC. Translation: CASSAPGGLAGPYNEQFF.

In this sample, this clone turned up a few times. V gene TRBV18 combines with J gene TRBJ1-2; D is possibly TRBD1 (5 bases). The CDR3 is 18 amino acids. Germline V gene sequence: CDR1 KGHSH, CDR2 LQKENI. Trimming removed 4 bases from V and 0 bases from J, with 21 bases in between. CDR3 coding DNA: TGTGCCAGCTCACTTCGATCGGGTGGGACGGAAGCTAACTATGGCTACACCTTC. Protein sequence: CASSLRSGGTEANYGYTF.

CDR3 sequence (DNA): TGTGCCAGCAGCTTAGGGGCGCTGGAGAACGGCTACACCTTC. It translates to CASSLGALENGYTF. This chain uses TRBV5-8 with TRBJ1-2; D perhaps matches TRBD1 (5 bases). Germline loops: CDR1 SGHTS, CDR2 YDEGEE. V was clipped by 2 bases and J by 8 bases, with 16 bases between them. This CDR3 has 14 residues. Drawing the rest from reference TRBV5-8 and TRBJ1-2, the complete variable domain is EAGVTQSPTHLIKTRGQQATLRCSPISGHTSVYWYQQALGLGLQFLLWYDEGEERNRGNFPPRFSGRQFPNYSSELNVNALELEDSALYLCASSLGALENGYTFGSGTRLTVV.

V gene TRBV19 combines with J gene TRBJ1-5; no firm D call. The CDR3 is 15 amino acids. Germline V gene sequence: CDR1 LNHDA, CDR2 SQIVND (reference sequence). Between the trimmed V and J ends, which lost 2 bases and 1 base, there was a span of 9 bases. The chain's CDR3 is CASSITWRSNQPQHF. The CDR3 region has the DNA TGTGCCAGTAGTATAACTTGGAGAAGCAATCAGCCCCAGCATTTT.

V gene TRBV30 combines with J gene TRBJ1-2; D might be TRBD1 (5 bases). The germline V gene has CDR1 GTSNPN and CDR2 SVGIG (reference sequence). This CDR3 has 16 amino acids. V dropped 4 bases and J dropped 4 bases, with 22 bases sitting between them. In nucleotides, the CDR3 is TGTGCCTGGACACCGGGGGGAGGAGGTCCTGGCTATGGCTACACCTTC. It encodes CAWTPGGGGPGYGYTF.

CDR3 DNA: TGCGCCAGCAGCTTGGCGACTAGCGGGAGCACAGATACGCAGTATTTT. Its translation: CASSLATSGSTDTQYF. V and J are TRBV5-1 and TRBJ2-3, with 10 bases that match TRBD2. Trimming took 0 bases from V and 0 from J; bases not matched to a gene: 1. Germline-derived CDR1 and CDR2 are SGHRS and YFSETQ. This CDR3 has 16 amino acids.

The genes are TRBV30 and TRBJ2-7; D ambiguous. Between the trimmed V and J ends, which lost 3 bases and 0 bases, there was a span of 6 bases. The CDR3 is 12 amino acids. Looked up from germline, CDR1 is GTSNPN and CDR2 is SVGIG (reference sequence). Here the CDR3 reads CAWSLSSYEQYF. The DNA of the CDR3 is TGTGCCTGGAGCCTCTCCTCCTACGAGCAGTACTTC.

This chain joins TRBV10-3 and TRBJ2-5; D tentatively fits TRBD1 or TRBD2 (5 bases each). V gave up 6 bases and J gave up 1 base, with 9 bases separating them. The CDR3 has 13 amino acids. Per germline, CDR1 ENHRY and CDR2 SYGVKD. The DNA for the CDR3 is TGTGCCATCAGAGGGACGGCCCAAGAGACCCAGTACTTC. It codes for CAIRGTAQETQYF.

A single count supports this clone. The chain uses TRBV6-2 or TRBV6-3 and TRBJ2-1, with 12 bases matching TRBD2. The germline gives CDR1 MNHEY, CDR2 SVGEGT. Trimming took 7 bases from V and 10 from J; bases not matched to a gene: 8. The CDR3 is 14 amino acids. CDR3 loop: CASNPSGRAVEQFF. The CDR3, as DNA: TGTGCCAGCAACCCTAGCGGGAGGGCCGTCGAGCAGTTCTTC.

This chain uses TRBV28 with TRBJ1-2; D unclear. With 7 bases removed from V and 1 base from J, the gap between germline ends came to 10 bases. Germline V gene data show CDR1 as MDHEN and CDR2 as SYDVKM. The CDR3 sequence is 13 residues long. CDR3 DNA sequence: TGTGCCAGCAACATACCAAGTAACTATGGCTACACCTTC. Encoded protein: CASNIPSNYGYTF.

The chain is built from TRBV7-6 and TRBJ2-2; D remains ambiguous. Trimming removed 0 bases from V and 1 base from J, with 6 bases in between. The CDR3 length is 15 residues. From germline, CDR1 is SGHVS and CDR2 FNYEAQ. CDR3 DNA: TGTGCCAGCAGCTTAGCGACGGGGAACACCGGGGAGCTGTTTTTT. It encodes CASSLATGNTGELFF.

The chain uses TRBV7-9 and TRBJ2-7; 11 positions match TRBD2. V lost 4 bases and J lost 0; bases outside the gene matches: 11. The CDR3 sequence is 18 residues long. Germline values: CDR1 SEHNR, CDR2 FQNEAQ (reference sequence). CDR3 amino acids: CASSSGLAGGVSSYEQYF. For the CDR3, the DNA is TGTGCCAGCAGCTCCGGCCTAGCGGGAGGTGTCAGCTCCTACGAGCAGTACTTC. Variable domain in full (rest from reference TRBV7-9 and TRBJ2-7): DTGVSQNPRHKITKRGQNVTFRCDPISEHNRLYWYRQTLGQGPEFLTYFQNEAQLEKSRLLSDRFSAERPKGSFSTLEIQRTEQGDSAMYLCASSSGLAGGVSSYEQYFGPGTRLTVT.

The V call is TRBV5-4, the J call TRBJ2-1; the D gene is possibly TRBD2 (6 bases). The CDR3 is 16 amino acids. Trimming removed 3 bases from V and 0 bases from J, with 13 bases in between. Germline assignment: CDR1 SGHNT and CDR2 YYREEE (reference sequence). The CDR3 sequence: CASSWRDLTSYNEQFF. The CDR3 region has the DNA TGTGCCAGCAGCTGGAGGGACCTGACCTCCTACAATGAGCAGTTCTTC.

The rearrangement uses TRBV5-1 and TRBJ1-5; a possible D gene is TRBD1 (6 bases). The germline CDR1 and CDR2 sequences are SGHRS and YFSETQ. The CDR3 consists of 15 residues. Trimming shortened V by 5 bases and J by 6 bases, and 18 bases separated the two germline ends. In DNA form, the CDR3 reads TGCGCCAGCAGGGTGGACAGCTCAGGCGTTCAGCCCCAGCATTTT. Translating gives CASRVDSSGVQPQHF.

The chain recombines TRBV6-2 or TRBV6-3 with TRBJ2-3; either TRBD1 or TRBD2 may supply D (6 bases each). V was pared by 3 bases and J by 2 bases, with 15 bases between. This CDR3 is 16 amino acids long. Germline loops: CDR1 MNHEY, CDR2 SVGEGT. In DNA form, the CDR3 reads TGTGCCAGCAGTTATAAAAGGGGGGCGAACACAGATACGCAGTATTTT. Translation gives CASSYKRGANTDTQYF.

The chain carries TRBV11-1 and TRBJ2-5; a possible D gene is TRBD2 (6 bases). The CDR3 sequence is 14 residues long. The ends were cut back, 3 bases at V and 1 base at J, with 9 bases in the middle. CDR1 and CDR2 from the germline V gene are SGHAT and FQDESV (reference sequence). CDR3 protein: CASSFGTAQETQYF. CDR3 nucleotide sequence: TGTGCCAGCAGCTTTGGGACTGCCCAAGAGACCCAGTACTTC.

The gene calls are TRBV30 and TRBJ2-7; D is uncertain. CDR3 length: 13 amino acids. Trimming took 0 bases from V and 2 from J, leaving 8 bases between them. CDR1 GTSNPN and CDR2 SVGIG come from the germline V gene (reference sequence). CDR3 sequence reads: CAWSVSSPYEQYF. The CDR3 coding sequence is TGTGCCTGGAGTGTCTCCTCCCCCTACGAGCAGTACTTC. Using reference TRBV30 and TRBJ2-7 for the parts outside the CDR3, the full variable domain is SQTIHQWPATLVQPVGSPLSLECTVEGTSNPNLYWYRQAAGRGLQLLFYSVGIGQISSEVPQNLSASRPQDRQFILSSKKLLLSDSGFYLCAWSVSSPYEQYFGPGTRLTVT.

The gene calls are TRBV19 and TRBJ1-6, with D perhaps TRBD1 (5 bases). Per germline, CDR1 LNHDA and CDR2 SQIVND (reference sequence). V was pared by 3 bases and J by 8 bases, with 17 bases between. This CDR3 comprises 16 residues. The CDR3 loop is CASSIFGGGEDSPLHF. For the CDR3, the DNA is TGTGCCAGTAGTATCTTCGGGGGAGGGGAAGATTCACCCCTCCACTTT.